A selection of T cell receptor beta chains follows, all from one sample in a study of molecular identifiers for immune sequencing clone quantification. MiXCR, applied by TCRdb to the PCR reads, yields one record per CDR3 protein. Among 80,000 to 130,000 distinct CDR3 sequences listed, 36% were seen once. Sequenced material: naive CD8+ T cells from blood, with Jurkat cell RNA spiked in. The receptor source for this set is a human donor in good health. Some libraries in this study had Jurkat cell RNA spiked in. Each CDR3 is given with its conserved first and last residue. D genes are given only for firm matches. Clone size is given for some rows only: seen once, a few or many times, or a class if the clone is expanded.

cdr3_nt	cdr3_aa	d_call	v_call	clone_size	j_call
TGCAGTGCGGGAAACGGACTAGCGGACAATGAGCAGTTCTTC	CSAGNGLADNEQFF	TRBD2	TRBV20-1	NA	TRBJ2-1
TGTGCCAGCACCACGGGCCCCAGGGCGAACACCGGGGAGCTGTTTTTT	CASTTGPRANTGELFF	NA	TRBV5-6	NA	TRBJ2-2
TGTGCCAGTACGTTTGGAGTACGGCGTAATGAAAAACTGTTTTTT	CASTFGVRRNEKLFF	NA	TRBV19	few	TRBJ1-4
TGTGCAGCGGCGGAGGTGCCGGGACAGGGGAGAGGCTATGGCTACACCTTC	CAAAEVPGQGRGYGYTF	TRBD1	TRBV28	few	TRBJ1-2
TGTGCCAGCAGCTTAGATGAAGTCCCGGGACAGGGGGTCAATGAGCAGTTCTTC	CASSLDEVPGQGVNEQFF	TRBD1	TRBV11-2	few	TRBJ2-1
TGTGCCAGCAGCTTAGCGTTGACTTCGGGGGAGCAGTACTTC	CASSLALTSGEQYF	NA	TRBV7-6	NA	TRBJ2-7
TGCAGTGCTAGAGATCTGGGCGGGGTAGCGGGAGAGGATGAGCAGTTCTTC	CSARDLGGVAGEDEQFF	TRBD2	TRBV20-1	few	TRBJ2-1
TGTGCCAGCAGCCACGGACAGGGGTCCTACAATGAGCAGTTCTTC	CASSHGQGSYNEQFF	TRBD1	TRBV14	few	TRBJ2-1
TGCAGCGTTGAAGGCCTCGGAATCGCCGGGGAGCTGTTTTTT	CSVEGLGIAGELFF	NA	TRBV29-1	many	TRBJ2-2
TGCAGTGCTTCACGACGACGGGGATGGGGCACAGATACGCAGTATTTT	CSASRRRGWGTDTQYF	NA	TRBV20-1	once	TRBJ2-3
TGTGCCAGCAGCGTAGAGGGCGGGGAGCAGTTCTTC	CASSVEGGEQFF	NA	TRBV9	NA	TRBJ2-1
TGTGCCAGCAGCCCCCACCGGGACGCCGAAGTTAAAGAGCCCCAGTACTTC	CASSPHRDAEVKEPQYF	NA	TRBV28	NA	TRBJ2-5
TGCAGTGCTACTAGAGGAGAACTGTTTTTT	CSATRGELFF	NA	TRBV20-1	many	TRBJ1-4
TGCGCCAGCAGCCAGGGTGACAGGGGCTCCTACGAGCAGTACTTC	CASSQGDRGSYEQYF	TRBD1	TRBV4-3	few	TRBJ2-7
TGTGCCAGCAGTTTTATCGAGCAGTACTTC	CASSFIEQYF	NA	TRBV28	NA	TRBJ2-7
TGTGCCACCAGTGAACGAGTGGGGACTAGCGGCGTCGATGAGCAGTTCTTC	CATSERVGTSGVDEQFF	TRBD2	TRBV24-1	few	TRBJ2-1
TGCGCCAGCAGCGGACAGGGCCGAGACACTGAAGCTTTCTTT	CASSGQGRDTEAFF	TRBD1	TRBV5-1	many	TRBJ1-1
TGTGCCAGCAGCTACCAGCGGGGGGCCCCAGATACGCAGTATTTT	CASSYQRGAPDTQYF	TRBD2	TRBV7-2	few	TRBJ2-3
TGTGCCAGCAGCTTAGGTCTAGGGGGGGGGACCTACGAGCAGTACTTC	CASSLGLGGGTYEQYF	NA	TRBV13	few	TRBJ2-7
TGTGCCAGCAGTTGGACAGCCCCGTTTTATAGCAATCAGCCCCAGCATTTT	CASSWTAPFYSNQPQHF	NA	TRBV27	NA	TRBJ1-5
TGTGCCAGCAGTTTCTCACCCGGACAGGGTCAAGAGACCCAGTACTTC	CASSFSPGQGQETQYF	TRBD1	TRBV28	many	TRBJ2-5
TGTGCCAGCAGTTCCTCCCTAGCGGGAGGTTGGTACGAGCAGTACTTC	CASSSSLAGGWYEQYF	TRBD2	TRBV14	few	TRBJ2-7
TGTGCCAGCAGCCAACCGGGACGGAGCTACGAGCAGTACTTC	CASSQPGRSYEQYF	NA	TRBV7-2	NA	TRBJ2-7
TGTGCCACCAGTGCCACGACTAGCGGGAGGGACAATGAGCAGTTCTTC	CATSATTSGRDNEQFF	TRBD2	TRBV24-1	NA	TRBJ2-1
TGCAGTGCTGGGACCCTTCTGGCTTTCTTT	CSAGTLLAFF	NA	TRBV20-1	NA	TRBJ1-1
TGTGCCAGCAGTTTAGAGCGGGAGGGCTTGATGAATACGCAGTATTTT	CASSLEREGLMNTQYF	TRBD2	TRBV27	NA	TRBJ2-3
TGTGCCAGCAGTGCAGGGAGCACAGATACGCAGTATTTT	CASSAGSTDTQYF	NA	TRBV6-5	few	TRBJ2-3
TGCAGTGCTAGAGGGCCGGGCCCTTGGCAGCCCCAGCATTTT	CSARGPGPWQPQHF	NA	TRBV20-1	NA	TRBJ1-5
TGTGTCAGCAGCGTGTTGGCAGGAGTCCAAGAGACCCAGTACTTC	CVSSVLAGVQETQYF	NA	TRBV7-8	NA	TRBJ2-5
TGCGCCATCCCTCTCCCCCCGTGGGACAGGGGGCCATTCAATCAGCCCCAGCATTTT	CAIPLPPWDRGPFNQPQHF	TRBD1	TRBV5-1	many	TRBJ1-5
TGTGCCAGCGCTCCCTTGTCGTCTGGGGCCAACGTCCTGACTTTC	CASAPLSSGANVLTF	NA	TRBV7-2	many	TRBJ2-6
TGTGCCAGCAGTGATCCGGGACTAGCTATCGAGCAGTACTTC	CASSDPGLAIEQYF	TRBD2	TRBV28	few	TRBJ2-7
TGTGCCAGCAGCTCACAGGGTTGGGATCAGCCCCAGCATTTT	CASSSQGWDQPQHF	NA	TRBV7-8	many	TRBJ1-5
TGTGCCAGCAGCCTGGGGGTAGGTCGAGCTTTCTTT	CASSLGVGRAFF	NA	TRBV13	few	TRBJ1-1
TGCAGTGCTAGAGATCTGGCTAGCGGGATCACAGATACGCAGTATTTT	CSARDLASGITDTQYF	TRBD2	TRBV20-1	NA	TRBJ2-3
TGTGCCAGCACCCCCGTAGGGGAGGACATTCAGTACTTC	CASTPVGEDIQYF	NA	TRBV12-3/TRBV12-4	many	TRBJ2-4
TGTGCCAGCAGTTACCGCCAAACAGGGGGCGCTTCCTTATCTTTCTCTGGGGCCAACGTCCTGACTTTC	CASSYRQTGGASLSFSGANVLTF	TRBD1	TRBV6-6	few	TRBJ2-6
TGTGCCAGCAGTTTTATGGGCCAGCCCCAGCATTTT	CASSFMGQPQHF	NA	TRBV27	few	TRBJ1-5
TGTGCCAGCAGTCCCCCGCCTGGGGCCAACGTCCAGACTTTC	CASSPPPGANVQTF	NA	TRBV6-2/TRBV6-3	NA	TRBJ2-6
TGTGCCAGCAGCTGGTACACAGATACGCAGTATTTT	CASSWYTDTQYF	NA	TRBV5-4	many	TRBJ2-3
TGTGCCAGCAGCTACAACATAGGTGGGGGCTCGTCCTACAATGAGCAGTTCTTC	CASSYNIGGGSSYNEQFF	NA	TRBV7-6	NA	TRBJ2-1
TGTGCCACTTCGCTCGGGGCAGGTACGCAGTATTTT	CATSLGAGTQYF	NA	TRBV19	NA	TRBJ2-3
TGTGCCAGTACAATTGGGACTCGGGGAGGAGATACGCAGTATTTT	CASTIGTRGGDTQYF	NA	TRBV19	few	TRBJ2-3
TGTGCCAGCATCAACAACCGGGACAGGGGGCGCCTTGGCTACACCTTC	CASINNRDRGRLGYTF	TRBD1	TRBV28	many	TRBJ1-2
TGTGCCGTCAGCGAGATTCCGGGAGCTCTTATCACAGATACGCAGTATTTT	CAVSEIPGALITDTQYF	NA	TRBV10-3	NA	TRBJ2-3
TGTGCCAGCAGTGCCCTCCGCTCCGAGCAGTTCTTC	CASSALRSEQFF	NA	TRBV2	NA	TRBJ2-1
TGTGCCAGCAGCCCACCCGGCAGTGAGCAGTTCTTC	CASSPPGSEQFF	NA	TRBV9	NA	TRBJ2-1
TGCGCCACCCTGGAAGGCGTCGAGCAGTACTTC	CATLEGVEQYF	NA	TRBV10-2	NA	TRBJ2-7
TGTGCCAGCAGCCAAGTTAGAACAGGTCTGGACGAGCAGTACTTC	CASSQVRTGLDEQYF	NA	TRBV3-1	few	TRBJ2-7
TGTGCCAGCAGCTCACGCCGACAGGGTGCAGACACCGGGGAGCTGTTTTTT	CASSSRRQGADTGELFF	TRBD1	TRBV9	few	TRBJ2-2
TGCAGTGCTAGATCAATTACCGGGACCTACACAGATACGCAGTATTTT	CSARSITGTYTDTQYF	NA	TRBV20-1	NA	TRBJ2-3
TGTGCCAGCAGTCCTTTGACAGGCTGGTGGACTGAAGCTTTCTTT	CASSPLTGWWTEAFF	NA	TRBV27	NA	TRBJ1-1
TGTGCCAGCAGCCCCGGGACTAGCGACTACGAGCAGTACTTC	CASSPGTSDYEQYF	TRBD2	TRBV4-2	few	TRBJ2-7
TGCAGTGCGGGGACTAGCGGGAGGTACGAGCAGTACTTC	CSAGTSGRYEQYF	TRBD2	TRBV20-1	few	TRBJ2-7
TGTGCCGGCACCCCGGGACTCGCGGGGGAGCAGTACTTC	CAGTPGLAGEQYF	NA	TRBV11-1	NA	TRBJ2-7
TGTGCCAGCAGTTATGGAGGCTCTGGGGCCAACGTCCTGACTTTC	CASSYGGSGANVLTF	NA	TRBV6-2/TRBV6-3	many	TRBJ2-6
TGTGCCAGCGGGGGTGGGGCCAACGTCCTGACTTTC	CASGGGANVLTF	NA	TRBV9	few	TRBJ2-6
TGTGCCAGCAGCCCGGTGGCCGGGGAGCTGTTTTTT	CASSPVAGELFF	NA	TRBV12-3/TRBV12-4	many	TRBJ2-2
TGTGCCAGCAGTTACTCGAGCGGGTCGAACACCGGGGAGCTGTTTTTT	CASSYSSGSNTGELFF	NA	TRBV6-5	few	TRBJ2-2